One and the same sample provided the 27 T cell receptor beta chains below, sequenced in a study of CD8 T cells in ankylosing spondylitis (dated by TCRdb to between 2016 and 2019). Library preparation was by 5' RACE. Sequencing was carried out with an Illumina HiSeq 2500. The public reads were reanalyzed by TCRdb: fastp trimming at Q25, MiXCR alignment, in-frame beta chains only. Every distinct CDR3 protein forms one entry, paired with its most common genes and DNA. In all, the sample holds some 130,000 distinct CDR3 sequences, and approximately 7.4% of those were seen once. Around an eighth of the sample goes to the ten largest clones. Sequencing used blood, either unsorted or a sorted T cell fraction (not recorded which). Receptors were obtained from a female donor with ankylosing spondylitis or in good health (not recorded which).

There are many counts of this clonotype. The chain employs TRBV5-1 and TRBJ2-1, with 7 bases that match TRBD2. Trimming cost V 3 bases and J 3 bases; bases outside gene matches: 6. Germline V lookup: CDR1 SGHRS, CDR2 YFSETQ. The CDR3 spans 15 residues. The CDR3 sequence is CASSSGLDHYNEQFF. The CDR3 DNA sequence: TGCGCCAGCAGCTCTGGACTAGACCACTACAATGAGCAGTTCTTC. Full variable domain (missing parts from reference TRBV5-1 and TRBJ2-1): KAGVTQTPRYLIKTRGQQVTLSCSPISGHRSVSWYQQTPGQGLQFLFEYFSETQRNKGNFPGRFSGRQFSNSRSEMNVSTLELGDSALYLCASSSGLDHYNEQFFGPGTRLTVL.

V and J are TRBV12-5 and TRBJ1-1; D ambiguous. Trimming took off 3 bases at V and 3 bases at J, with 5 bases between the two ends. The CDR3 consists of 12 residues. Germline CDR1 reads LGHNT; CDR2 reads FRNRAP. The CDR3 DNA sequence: TGTGCTAGTGGTTTTAGGGACACTGAAGCTTTCTTT. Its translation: CASGFRDTEAFF.

This CDR3 is CASSLGAGSSTDTQYF. Here the CDR3 DNA reads TGTGCCAGCAGCTTGGGAGCGGGGAGTAGCACAGATACGCAGTATTTT. The genes are TRBV7-2 and TRBJ2-3; 7 positions agree with TRBD2. In germline, CDR1 is SGHTA, CDR2 FQGNSA. CDR3 length equals 16 residues. V dropped 3 bases and J dropped 0; count of bases not matched to a gene: 6.

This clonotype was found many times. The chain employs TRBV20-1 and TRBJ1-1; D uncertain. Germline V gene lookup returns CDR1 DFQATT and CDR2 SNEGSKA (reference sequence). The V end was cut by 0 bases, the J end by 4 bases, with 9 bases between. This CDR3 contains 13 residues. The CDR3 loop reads CSARDQRSTEAFF. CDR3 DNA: TGCAGTGCTAGAGATCAACGATCCACTGAAGCTTTCTTT.

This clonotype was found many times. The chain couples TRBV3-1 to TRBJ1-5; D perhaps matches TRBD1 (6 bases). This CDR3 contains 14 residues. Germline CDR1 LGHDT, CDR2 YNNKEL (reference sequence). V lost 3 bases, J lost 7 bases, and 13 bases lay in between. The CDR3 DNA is TGTGCCAGCAGCCAGGGGCAGGGGACCCAGCCCCAGCATTTT. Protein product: CASSQGQGTQPQHF.

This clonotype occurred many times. The CDR3 protein is CASSVEGVRGEAFF. The CDR3, as DNA: TGTGCCAGCAGCGTGGAGGGGGTAAGAGGTGAAGCTTTCTTT. V is TRBV5-6 and J is TRBJ1-1; tentative D call: TRBD1 (6 bases). Germline V lookup: CDR1 SGHDT, CDR2 YYEEEE. CDR3 length: 14 amino acids. Trimming pared 4 bases from V and 7 bases from J, leaving 17 bases between.

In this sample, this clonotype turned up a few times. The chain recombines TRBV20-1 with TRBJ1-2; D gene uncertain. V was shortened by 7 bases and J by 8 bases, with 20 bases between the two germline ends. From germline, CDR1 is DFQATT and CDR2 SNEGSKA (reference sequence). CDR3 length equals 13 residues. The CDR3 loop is CSDTTGEGLGYTF. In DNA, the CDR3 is TGCAGTGATACGACTGGGGAAGGTCTCGGCTACACCTTC.

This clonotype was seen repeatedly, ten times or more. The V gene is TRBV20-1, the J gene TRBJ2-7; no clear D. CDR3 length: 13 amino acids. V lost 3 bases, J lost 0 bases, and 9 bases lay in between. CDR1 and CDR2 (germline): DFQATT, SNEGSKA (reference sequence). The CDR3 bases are TGCAGTGCTAGGCGACGGGCCTCCTACGAGCAGTACTTC. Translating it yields CSARRRASYEQYF.

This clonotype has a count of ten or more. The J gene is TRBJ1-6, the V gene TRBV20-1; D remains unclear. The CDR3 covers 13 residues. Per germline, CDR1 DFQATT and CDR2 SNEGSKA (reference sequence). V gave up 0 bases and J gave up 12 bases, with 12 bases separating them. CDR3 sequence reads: CSAREAAEGPLHF. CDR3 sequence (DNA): TGCAGTGCTAGAGAGGCAGCCGAGGGACCCCTCCACTTT.

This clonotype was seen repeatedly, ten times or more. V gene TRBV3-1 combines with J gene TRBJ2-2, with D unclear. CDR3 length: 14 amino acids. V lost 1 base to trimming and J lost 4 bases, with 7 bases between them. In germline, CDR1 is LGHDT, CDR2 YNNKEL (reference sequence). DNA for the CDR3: TGTGCCAGCAGCCAAGGGTTACCCACCGGGGAGCTGTTTTTT. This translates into CASSQGLPTGELFF.

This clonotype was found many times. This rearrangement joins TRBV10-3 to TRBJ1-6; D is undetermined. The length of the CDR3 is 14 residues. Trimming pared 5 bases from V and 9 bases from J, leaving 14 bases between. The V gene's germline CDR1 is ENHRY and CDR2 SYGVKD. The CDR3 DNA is TGTGCCATCAGTCCTGACATGAAAAGTTCACCCCTCCACTTT. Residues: CAISPDMKSSPLHF.

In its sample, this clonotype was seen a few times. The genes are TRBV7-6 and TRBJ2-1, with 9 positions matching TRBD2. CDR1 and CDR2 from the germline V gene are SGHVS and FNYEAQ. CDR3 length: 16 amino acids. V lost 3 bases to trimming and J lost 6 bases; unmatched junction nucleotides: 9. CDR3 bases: TGTGCCAGCAGCTTTGGTCGAAGCGGGGGGATCAATGAGCAGTTCTTC. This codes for CASSFGRSGGINEQFF.

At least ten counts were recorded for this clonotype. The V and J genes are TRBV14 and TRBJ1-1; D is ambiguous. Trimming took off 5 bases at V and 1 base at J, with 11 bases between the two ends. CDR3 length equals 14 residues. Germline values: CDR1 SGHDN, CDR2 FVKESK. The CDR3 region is CASSVLDWNTEAFF. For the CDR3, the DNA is TGTGCCAGCAGCGTACTCGACTGGAACACTGAAGCTTTCTTT.

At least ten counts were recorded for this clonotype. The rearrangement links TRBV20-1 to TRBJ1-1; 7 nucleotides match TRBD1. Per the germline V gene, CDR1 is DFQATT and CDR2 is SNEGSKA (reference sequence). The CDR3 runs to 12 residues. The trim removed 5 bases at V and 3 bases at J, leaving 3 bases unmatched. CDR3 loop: CSAYDRDTEAFF. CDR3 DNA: TGCAGTGCTTATGACAGGGACACTGAAGCTTTCTTT.

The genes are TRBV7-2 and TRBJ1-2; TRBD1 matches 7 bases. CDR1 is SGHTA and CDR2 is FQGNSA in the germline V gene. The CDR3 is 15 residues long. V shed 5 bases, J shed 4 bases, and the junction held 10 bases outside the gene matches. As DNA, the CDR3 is TGTGCCAGCAGCCAGAACGGCCCAGGGGGCTATGGCTACACCTTC. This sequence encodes CASSQNGPGGYGYTF.

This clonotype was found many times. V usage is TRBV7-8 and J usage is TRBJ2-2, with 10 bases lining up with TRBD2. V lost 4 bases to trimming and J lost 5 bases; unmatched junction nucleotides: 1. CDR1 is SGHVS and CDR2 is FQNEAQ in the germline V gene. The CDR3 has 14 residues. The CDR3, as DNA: TGTGCCAGCAGCTATAGCGGGGGGACCGGGGAGCTGTTTTTT. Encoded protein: CASSYSGGTGELFF.

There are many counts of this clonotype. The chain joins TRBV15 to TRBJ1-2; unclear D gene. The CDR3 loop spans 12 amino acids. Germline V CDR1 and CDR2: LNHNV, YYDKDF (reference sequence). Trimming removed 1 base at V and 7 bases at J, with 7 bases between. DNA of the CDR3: TGTGCCACCAGCAGAGCGGGGTCTGGCTACACCTTC. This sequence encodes CATSRAGSGYTF.

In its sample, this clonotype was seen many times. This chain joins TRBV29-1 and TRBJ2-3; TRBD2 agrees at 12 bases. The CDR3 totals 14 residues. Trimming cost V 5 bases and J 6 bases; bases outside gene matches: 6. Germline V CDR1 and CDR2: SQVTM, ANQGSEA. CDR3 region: CSVTSGGLGDTQYF. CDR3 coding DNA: TGCAGCGTTACTAGCGGGGGGCTGGGGGATACGCAGTATTTT.

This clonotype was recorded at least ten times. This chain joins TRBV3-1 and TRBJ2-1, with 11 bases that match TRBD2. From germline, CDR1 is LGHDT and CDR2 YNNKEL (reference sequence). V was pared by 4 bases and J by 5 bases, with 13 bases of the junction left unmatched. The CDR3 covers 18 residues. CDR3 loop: CASSLPLLAGGIDNEQFF. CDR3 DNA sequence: TGTGCCAGCAGCCTACCCCTTCTAGCGGGGGGAATCGACAATGAGCAGTTCTTC.

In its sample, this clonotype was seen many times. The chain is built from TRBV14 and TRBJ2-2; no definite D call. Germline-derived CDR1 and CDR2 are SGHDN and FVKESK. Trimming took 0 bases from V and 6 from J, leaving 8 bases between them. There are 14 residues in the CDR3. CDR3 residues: CASSQDWGSGELFF. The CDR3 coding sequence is TGTGCCAGCAGCCAAGATTGGGGTTCCGGGGAGCTGTTTTTT.

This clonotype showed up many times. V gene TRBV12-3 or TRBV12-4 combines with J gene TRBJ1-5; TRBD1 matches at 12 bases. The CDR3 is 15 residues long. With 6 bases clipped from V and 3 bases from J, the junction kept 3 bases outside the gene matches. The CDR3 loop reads CASRGTGGFNQPQHF. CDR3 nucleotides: TGTGCCAGCAGGGGGACAGGGGGCTTCAATCAGCCCCAGCATTTT.

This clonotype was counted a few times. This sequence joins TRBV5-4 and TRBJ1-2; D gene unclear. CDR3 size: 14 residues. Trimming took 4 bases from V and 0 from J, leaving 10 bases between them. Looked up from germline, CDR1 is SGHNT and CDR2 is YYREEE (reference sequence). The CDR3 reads CASSGGVTNYGYTF. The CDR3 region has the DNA TGTGCCAGCAGCGGAGGCGTTACTAACTATGGCTACACCTTC.

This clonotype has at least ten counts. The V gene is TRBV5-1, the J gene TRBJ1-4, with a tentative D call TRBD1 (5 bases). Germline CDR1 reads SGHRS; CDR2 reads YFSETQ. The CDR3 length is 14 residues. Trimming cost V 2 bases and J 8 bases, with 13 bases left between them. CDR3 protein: CASSFPGTGEKLFF. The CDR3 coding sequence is TGCGCCAGCAGCTTTCCCGGGACGGGCGAAAAACTGTTTTTT. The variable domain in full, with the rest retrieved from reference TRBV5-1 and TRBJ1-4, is KAGVTQTPRYLIKTRGQQVTLSCSPISGHRSVSWYQQTPGQGLQFLFEYFSETQRNKGNFPGRFSGRQFSNSRSEMNVSTLELGDSALYLCASSFPGTGEKLFFGSGTQLSVL.

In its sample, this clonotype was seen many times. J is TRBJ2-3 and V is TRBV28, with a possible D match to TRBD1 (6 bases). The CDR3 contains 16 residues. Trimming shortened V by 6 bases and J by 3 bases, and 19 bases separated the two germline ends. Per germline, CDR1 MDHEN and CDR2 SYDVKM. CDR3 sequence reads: CASRSNRDIKTDTQYF. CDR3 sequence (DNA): TGTGCCAGCAGATCAAATCGGGACATAAAAACAGATACGCAGTATTTT.

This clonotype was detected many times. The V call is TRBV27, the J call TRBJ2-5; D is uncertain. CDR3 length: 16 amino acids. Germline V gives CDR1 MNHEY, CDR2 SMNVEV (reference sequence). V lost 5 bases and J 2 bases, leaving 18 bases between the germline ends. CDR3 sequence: CASSLTSLELQETQYF. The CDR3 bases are TGTGCCAGCAGTCTTACCTCCCTAGAGTTACAAGAGACCCAGTACTTC.

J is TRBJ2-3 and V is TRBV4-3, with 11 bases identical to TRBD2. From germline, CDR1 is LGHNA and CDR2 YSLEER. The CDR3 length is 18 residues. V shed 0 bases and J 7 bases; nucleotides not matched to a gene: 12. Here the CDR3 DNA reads TGCGCCAGCAGCCAAGATCTCCTAGCGGGGGGTTTGGGTAATACGCAGTATTTT. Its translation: CASSQDLLAGGLGNTQYF.

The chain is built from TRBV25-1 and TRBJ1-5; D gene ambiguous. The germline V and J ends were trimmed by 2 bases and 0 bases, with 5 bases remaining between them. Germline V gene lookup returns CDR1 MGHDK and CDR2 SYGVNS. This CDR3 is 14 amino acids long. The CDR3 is CASSEQYSNQPQHF. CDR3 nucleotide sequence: TGTGCCAGCAGTGAACAGTATAGCAATCAGCCCCAGCATTTT.